This record covers a single TCR beta chain. In germline, CDR1 is WSHSY, CDR2 SAAADI. Trimming took 6 bases from V and 1 from J, leaving 18 bases between them. This CDR3 contains 16 residues. This sample is drawn from a study of T-cell reconstitution after alpha-beta-depleted transplantation in children. Preparation of the TCRbeta library was carried out with unique molecular identifiers. TCRdb processed the PCR reads anew with MiXCR; each CDR3 protein has one entry. Here the sample spans around 580,000 distinct CDR3 sequences, 23% being singletons. The receptor's source is a boy under three years old who had a stem cell transplant for acute myeloid leukemia, so the T cells may come from the graft donor. The rearrangement uses TRBV10-2 and TRBJ1-1, with D perhaps TRBD1 (6 bases). The material sequenced was PBMCs, mostly from graft donor cells, taken 360 days after TCRalphabeta/CD19-depleted stem cell transplant. The CDR3 spells CASSNQPGHRNTEAFF. The CDR3 DNA follows: TGCGCCAGCAGCAACCAACCGGGACATAGGAACACTGAAGCTTTCTTT.